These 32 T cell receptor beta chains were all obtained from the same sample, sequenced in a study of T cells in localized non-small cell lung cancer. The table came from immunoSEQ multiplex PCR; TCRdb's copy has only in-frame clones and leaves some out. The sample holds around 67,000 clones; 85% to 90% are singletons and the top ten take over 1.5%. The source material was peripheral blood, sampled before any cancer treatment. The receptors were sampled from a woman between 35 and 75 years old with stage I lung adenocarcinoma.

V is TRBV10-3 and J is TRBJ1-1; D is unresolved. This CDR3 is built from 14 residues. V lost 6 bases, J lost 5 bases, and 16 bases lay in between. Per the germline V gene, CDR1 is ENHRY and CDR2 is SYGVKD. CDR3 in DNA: TGTGCCATCAGCATAGGCCACCTCGATACTGAAGCTTTCTTT. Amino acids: CAISIGHLDTEAFF.

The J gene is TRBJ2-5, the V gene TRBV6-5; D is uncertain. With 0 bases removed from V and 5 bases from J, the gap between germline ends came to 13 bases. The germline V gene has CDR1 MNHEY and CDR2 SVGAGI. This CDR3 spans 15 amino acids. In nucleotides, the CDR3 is TGTGCCAGCAGTTACTCGATGACTCTCTGGGAGACCCAGTACTTC. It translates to CASSYSMTLWETQYF.

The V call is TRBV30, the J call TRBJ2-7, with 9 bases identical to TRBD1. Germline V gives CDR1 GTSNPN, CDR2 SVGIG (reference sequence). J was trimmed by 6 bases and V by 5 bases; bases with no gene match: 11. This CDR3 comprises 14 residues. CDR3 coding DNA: TGTGCCTGGGAACCGGGACAGGGCTCCCCCGAGCAGTACTTC. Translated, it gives CAWEPGQGSPEQYF. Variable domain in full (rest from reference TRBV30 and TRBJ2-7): SQTIHQWPATLVQPVGSPLSLECTVEGTSNPNLYWYRQAAGRGLQLLFYSVGIGQISSEVPQNLSASRPQDRQFILSSKKLLLSDSGFYLCAWEPGQGSPEQYFGPGTRLTVT.

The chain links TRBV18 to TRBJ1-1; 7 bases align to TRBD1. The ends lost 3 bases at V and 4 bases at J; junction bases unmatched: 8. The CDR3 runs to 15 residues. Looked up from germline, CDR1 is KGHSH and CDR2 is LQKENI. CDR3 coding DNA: TGTGCCAGCTCACCCCCGGGGACAGCAATCACTGAAGCTTTCTTT. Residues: CASSPPGTAITEAFF.

The CDR3 DNA follows: TGTGCCAGCAGCTTACTCCCAAAGGACTATGGCTACACCTTC. Amino acids: CASSLLPKDYGYTF. This chain uses TRBV7-2 with TRBJ1-2; D gene ambiguous. This CDR3 comprises 14 residues. Between the trimmed V and J ends, which lost 2 bases and 3 bases, there was a span of 10 bases. Germline values: CDR1 SGHTA, CDR2 FQGNSA.

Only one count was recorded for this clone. The CDR3 bases are TGCGCCAGCATCTACAAGGACAGGACTCAAGAGACCCAGTACTTC. This sequence encodes CASIYKDRTQETQYF. The chain carries TRBV5-1 and TRBJ2-5; 7 positions match TRBD1. This CDR3 contains 15 residues. CDR1 SGHRS and CDR2 YFSETQ come from the germline V gene. With V trimmed by 6 bases and J by 2 bases, 10 bases remained unmatched.

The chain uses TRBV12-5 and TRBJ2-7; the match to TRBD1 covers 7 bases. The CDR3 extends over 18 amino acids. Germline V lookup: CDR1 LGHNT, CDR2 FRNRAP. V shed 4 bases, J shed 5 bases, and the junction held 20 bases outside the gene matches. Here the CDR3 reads CASGSGLIPGQVRDEQYF. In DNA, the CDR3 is TGTGCTAGTGGTTCCGGTTTAATCCCTGGACAGGTTCGGGACGAGCAGTACTTC.

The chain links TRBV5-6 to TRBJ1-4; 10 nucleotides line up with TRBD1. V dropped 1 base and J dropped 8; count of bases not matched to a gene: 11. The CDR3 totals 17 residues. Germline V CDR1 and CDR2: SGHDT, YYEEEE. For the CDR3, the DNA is TGTGCCAGCAGCTTGTCCGCTGACAGGGGGCGCGGGGAAAAACTGTTTTTT. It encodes CASSLSADRGRGEKLFF.

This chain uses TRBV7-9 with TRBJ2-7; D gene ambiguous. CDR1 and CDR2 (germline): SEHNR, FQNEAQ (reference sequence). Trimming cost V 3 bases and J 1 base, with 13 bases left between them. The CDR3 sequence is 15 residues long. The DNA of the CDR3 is TGTGCCAGCAGCTTTGGGTGGATCCGGTCCTACGAGCAGTACTTC. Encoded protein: CASSFGWIRSYEQYF.

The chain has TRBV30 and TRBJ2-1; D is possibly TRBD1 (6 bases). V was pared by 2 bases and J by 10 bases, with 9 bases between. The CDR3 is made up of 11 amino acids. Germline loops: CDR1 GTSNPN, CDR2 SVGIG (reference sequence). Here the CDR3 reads CAWSSQGEQFF. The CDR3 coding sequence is TGTGCCTGGAGTTCACAGGGAGAGCAGTTCTTC.

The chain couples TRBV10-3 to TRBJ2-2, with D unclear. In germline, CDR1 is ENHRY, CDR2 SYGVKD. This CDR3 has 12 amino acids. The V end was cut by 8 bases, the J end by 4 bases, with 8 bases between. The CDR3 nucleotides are TGTGCCATCCGCAGCAGCACCGGGGAGCTGTTTTTT. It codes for CAIRSSTGELFF.

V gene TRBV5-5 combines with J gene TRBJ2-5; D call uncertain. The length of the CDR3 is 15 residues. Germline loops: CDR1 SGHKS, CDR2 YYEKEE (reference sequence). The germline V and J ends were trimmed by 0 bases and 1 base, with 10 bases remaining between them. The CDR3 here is CASSLGPRVQETQYF. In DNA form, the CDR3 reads TGTGCCAGCAGCTTGGGCCCAAGGGTCCAAGAGACCCAGTACTTC.

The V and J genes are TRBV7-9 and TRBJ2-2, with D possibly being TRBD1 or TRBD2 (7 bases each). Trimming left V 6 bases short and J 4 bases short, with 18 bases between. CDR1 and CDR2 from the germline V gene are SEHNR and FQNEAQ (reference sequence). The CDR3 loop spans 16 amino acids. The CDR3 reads CASSRGDRLLTGELFF. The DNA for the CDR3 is TGTGCCAGCAGTCGGGGGGACAGACTACTCACCGGGGAGCTGTTTTTT.

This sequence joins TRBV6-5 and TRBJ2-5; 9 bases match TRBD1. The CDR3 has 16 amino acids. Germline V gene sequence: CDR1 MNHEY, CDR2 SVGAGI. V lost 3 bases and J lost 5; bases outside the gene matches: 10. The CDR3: CASSYSGTGSGETQYF. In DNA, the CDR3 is TGTGCCAGCAGTTATTCCGGGACAGGGTCTGGGGAGACCCAGTACTTC.

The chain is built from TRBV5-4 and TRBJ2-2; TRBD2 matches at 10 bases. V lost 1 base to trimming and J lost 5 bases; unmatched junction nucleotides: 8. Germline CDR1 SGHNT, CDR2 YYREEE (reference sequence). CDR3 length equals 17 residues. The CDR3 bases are TGTGCCAGCAGCTTGAAAGCGGGGGGGCGCCGGACCGGGGAGCTGTTTTTT. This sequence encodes CASSLKAGGRRTGELFF.

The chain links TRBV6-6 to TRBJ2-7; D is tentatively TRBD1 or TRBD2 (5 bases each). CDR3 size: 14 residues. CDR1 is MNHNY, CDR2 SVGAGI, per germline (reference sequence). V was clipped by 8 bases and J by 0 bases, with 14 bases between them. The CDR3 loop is CASQRGVASYEQYF. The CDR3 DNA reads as TGTGCCAGCCAGAGGGGAGTTGCCTCCTACGAGCAGTACTTC.

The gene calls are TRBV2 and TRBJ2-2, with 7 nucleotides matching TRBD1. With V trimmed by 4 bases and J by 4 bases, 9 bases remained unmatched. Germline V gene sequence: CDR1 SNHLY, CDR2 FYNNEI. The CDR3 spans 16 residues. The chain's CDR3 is CASSGQGSRSTGELFF. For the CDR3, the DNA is TGTGCCAGCAGTGGACAGGGATCAAGGAGCACCGGGGAGCTGTTTTTT.

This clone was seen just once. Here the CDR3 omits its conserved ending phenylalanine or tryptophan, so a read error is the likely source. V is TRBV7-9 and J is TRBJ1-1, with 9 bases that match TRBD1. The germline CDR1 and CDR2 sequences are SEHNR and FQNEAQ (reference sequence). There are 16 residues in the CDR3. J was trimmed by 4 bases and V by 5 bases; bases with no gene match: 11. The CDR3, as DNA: TGTGCCAGCAGCGTTTCGGGACAGGGCGTGGGCACTGAAGCTTTCTCT. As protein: CASSVSGQGVGTEAFS.

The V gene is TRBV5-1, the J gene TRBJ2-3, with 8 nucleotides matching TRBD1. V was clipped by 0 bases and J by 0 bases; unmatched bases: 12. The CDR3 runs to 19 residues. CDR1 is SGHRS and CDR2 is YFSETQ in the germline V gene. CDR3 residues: CASSLVTGGSGTSTDTQYF. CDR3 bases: TGCGCCAGCAGCTTGGTCACAGGGGGTTCCGGTACTAGCACAGATACGCAGTATTTT.

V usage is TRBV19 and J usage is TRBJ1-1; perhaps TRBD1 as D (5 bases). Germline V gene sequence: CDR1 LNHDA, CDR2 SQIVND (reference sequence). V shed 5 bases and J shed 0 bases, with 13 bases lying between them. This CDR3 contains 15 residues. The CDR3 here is CASSALGHLNTEAFF. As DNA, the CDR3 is TGTGCCAGTAGTGCTCTCGGACATTTGAACACTGAAGCTTTCTTT. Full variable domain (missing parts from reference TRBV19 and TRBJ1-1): DGGITQSPKYLFRKEGQNVTLSCEQNLNHDAMYWYRQDPGQGLRLIYYSQIVNDFQKGDIAEGYSVSREKKESFPLTVTSAQKNPTAFYLCASSALGHLNTEAFFGQGTRLTVV.

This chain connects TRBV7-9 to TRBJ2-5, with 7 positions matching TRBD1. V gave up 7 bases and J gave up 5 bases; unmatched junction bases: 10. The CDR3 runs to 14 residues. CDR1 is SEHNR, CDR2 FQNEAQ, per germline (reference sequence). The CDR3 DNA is TGTGCCAGCATCACAGGGGTAGGAACGGAGACCCAGTACTTC. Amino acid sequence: CASITGVGTETQYF.

The CDR3 protein is CASSTGHISYEQYF. The CDR3 DNA follows: TGTGCCAGTAGTACGGGACATATCTCTTACGAGCAGTACTTC. This sequence joins TRBV19 and TRBJ2-7, with TRBD1 as a possible D gene (6 bases). Germline V gene sequence: CDR1 LNHDA, CDR2 SQIVND (reference sequence). Deletions cut 4 bases from V and 4 bases from J, with 14 bases between. The CDR3 spans 14 residues. Filled out from reference TRBV19 and TRBJ2-7, the complete variable domain reads DGGITQSPKYLFRKEGQNVTLSCEQNLNHDAMYWYRQDPGQGLRLIYYSQIVNDFQKGDIAEGYSVSREKKESFPLTVTSAQKNPTAFYLCASSTGHISYEQYFGPGTRLTVT.

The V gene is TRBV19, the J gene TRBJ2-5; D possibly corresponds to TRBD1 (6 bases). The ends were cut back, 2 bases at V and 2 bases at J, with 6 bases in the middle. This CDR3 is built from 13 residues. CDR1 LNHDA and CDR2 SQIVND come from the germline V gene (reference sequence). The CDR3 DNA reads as TGTGCCAGTAGTATAAGGGGGCAAGAGACCCAGTACTTC. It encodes CASSIRGQETQYF.

For the CDR3, the DNA is TGTGCCAGCAGTGTCGCTAGAGCGGAGACCCAGTACTTC. This sequence encodes CASSVARAETQYF. V is TRBV6-1 and J is TRBJ2-5, with D unresolved. CDR1 and CDR2 (germline): MNHNS, SASEGT. V gave up 4 bases and J gave up 5 bases, with 11 bases separating them. This CDR3 has 13 amino acids.

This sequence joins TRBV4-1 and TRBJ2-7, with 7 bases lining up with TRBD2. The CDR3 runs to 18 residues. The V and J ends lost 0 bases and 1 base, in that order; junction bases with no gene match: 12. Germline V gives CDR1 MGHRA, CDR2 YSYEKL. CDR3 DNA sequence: TGCGCCAGCAGCCAAGAAATTGGTAGGACTAGTAATTCCTACGAGCAGTACTTC. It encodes CASSQEIGRTSNSYEQYF.

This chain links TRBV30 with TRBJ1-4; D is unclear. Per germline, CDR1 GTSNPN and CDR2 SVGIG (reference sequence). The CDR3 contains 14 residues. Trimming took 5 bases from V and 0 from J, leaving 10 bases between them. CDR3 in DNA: TGTGCCTGGTCGGGAATTACAACTAATGAAAAACTGTTTTTT. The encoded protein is CAWSGITTNEKLFF.

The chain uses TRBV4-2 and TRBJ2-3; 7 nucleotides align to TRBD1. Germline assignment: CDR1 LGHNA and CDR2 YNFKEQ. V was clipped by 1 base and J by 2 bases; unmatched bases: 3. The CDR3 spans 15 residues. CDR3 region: CASSQGDRNTDTQYF. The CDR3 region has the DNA TGTGCCAGCAGCCAAGGGGACAGAAACACAGATACGCAGTATTTT.

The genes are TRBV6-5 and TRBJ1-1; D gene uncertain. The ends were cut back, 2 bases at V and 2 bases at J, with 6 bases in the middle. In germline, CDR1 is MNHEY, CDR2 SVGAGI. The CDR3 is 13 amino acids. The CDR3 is CASSYEINTEAFF. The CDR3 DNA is TGTGCCAGCAGTTACGAGATAAACACTGAAGCTTTCTTT.

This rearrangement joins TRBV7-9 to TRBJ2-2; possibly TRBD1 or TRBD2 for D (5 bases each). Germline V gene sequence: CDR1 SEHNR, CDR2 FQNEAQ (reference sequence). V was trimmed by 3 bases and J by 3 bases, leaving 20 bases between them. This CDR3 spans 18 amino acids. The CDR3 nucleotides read TGTGCCAGCAGCTTCGTCGTCGGATCCTTGGGGGACACCGGGGAGCTGTTTTTT. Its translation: CASSFVVGSLGDTGELFF.

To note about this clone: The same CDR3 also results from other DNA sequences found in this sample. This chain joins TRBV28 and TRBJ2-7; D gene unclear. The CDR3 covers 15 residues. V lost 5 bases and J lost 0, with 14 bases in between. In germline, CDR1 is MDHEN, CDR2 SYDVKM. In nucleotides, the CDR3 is TGTGCCAGCAGTCCTGGGCAGGAGAGCTCCTACGAGCAGTACTTC. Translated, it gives CASSPGQESSYEQYF.

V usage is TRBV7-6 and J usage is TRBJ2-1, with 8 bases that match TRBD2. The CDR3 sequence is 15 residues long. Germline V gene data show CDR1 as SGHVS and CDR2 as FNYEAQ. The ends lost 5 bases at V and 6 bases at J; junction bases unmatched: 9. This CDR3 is CASSGGTSLGNEQFF. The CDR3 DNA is TGTGCCAGCAGCGGGGGGACTAGTCTTGGCAATGAGCAGTTCTTC.

CDR3 sequence reads: CASSFGDLPSPLHF. Written as DNA, the CDR3 is TGTGCCAGCAGTTTCGGCGATCTACCTTCACCCCTCCACTTT. This sequence joins TRBV6-5 and TRBJ1-6; no definite D call. The V end was cut by 4 bases, the J end by 9 bases, with 13 bases between. CDR3 length equals 14 residues. Germline CDR1 and CDR2: MNHEY and SVGAGI.